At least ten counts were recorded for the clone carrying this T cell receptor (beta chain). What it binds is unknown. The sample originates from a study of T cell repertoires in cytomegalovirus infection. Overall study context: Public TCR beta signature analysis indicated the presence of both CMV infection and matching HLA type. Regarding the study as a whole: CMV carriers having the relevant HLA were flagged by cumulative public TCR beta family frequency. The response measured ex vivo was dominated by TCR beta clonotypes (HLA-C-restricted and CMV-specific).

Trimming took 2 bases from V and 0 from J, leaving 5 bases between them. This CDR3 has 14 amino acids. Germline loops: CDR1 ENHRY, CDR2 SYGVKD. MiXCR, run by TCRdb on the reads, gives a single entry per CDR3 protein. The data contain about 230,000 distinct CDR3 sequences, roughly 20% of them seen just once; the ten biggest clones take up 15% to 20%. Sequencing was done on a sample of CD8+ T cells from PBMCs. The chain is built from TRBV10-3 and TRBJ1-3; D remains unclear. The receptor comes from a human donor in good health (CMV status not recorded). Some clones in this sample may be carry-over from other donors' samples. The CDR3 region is CAISETFSGNTIYF. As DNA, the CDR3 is TGTGCCATCAGTGAGACCTTCTCTGGAAACACCATATATTTT.